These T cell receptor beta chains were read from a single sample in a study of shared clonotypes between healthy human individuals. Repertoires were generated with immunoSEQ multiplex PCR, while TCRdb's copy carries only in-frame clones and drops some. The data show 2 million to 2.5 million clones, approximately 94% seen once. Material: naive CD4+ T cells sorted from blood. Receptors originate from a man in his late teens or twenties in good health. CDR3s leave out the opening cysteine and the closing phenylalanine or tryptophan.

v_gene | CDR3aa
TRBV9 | ASSVGPGGNSPLH
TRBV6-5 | ASRDTGGPDTQY
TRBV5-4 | ASSPTPSTDTQY
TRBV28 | ASSLRDRDYGST
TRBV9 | ASSVDAGAHSGNTIY
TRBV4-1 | ASSQDWEGTPYGYT
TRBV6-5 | ASSLTHPAGGFEQY
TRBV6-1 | ASSEPTNEKLF
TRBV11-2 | ASSLGQGNYNEQF
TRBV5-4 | ASSSTGGVFNTEAF
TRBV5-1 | ASSSTWAVYNEQF
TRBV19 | ASSIEGGSYEQY
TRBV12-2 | ASRFQRLDRGPLSGNTIY
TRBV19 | ASSMSGMWGYT
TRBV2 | ASSLLNYEQY
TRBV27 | ASSNLRDRGTDTQY
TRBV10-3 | AISEGSYEQY
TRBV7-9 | ASSSPGQGYTGELF
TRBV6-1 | ASVRDRAGKLF
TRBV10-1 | ASSEYSGNTIY
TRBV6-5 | ASSSVPNTEAF
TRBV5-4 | ASSSGGWGNIQY
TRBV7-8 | ASSFGDMHGDTQY
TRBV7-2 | ASSTGTGYGYT
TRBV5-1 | ASSPFTGTGLNEQY
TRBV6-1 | ASRTGGDIQY
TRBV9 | ASSVELGSYEQY
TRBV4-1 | ASSQAINEKLF
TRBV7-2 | ASSLGLAGGQY
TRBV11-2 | ASSLSRTSSGANVLT
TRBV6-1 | ASSETGTGSYEQY
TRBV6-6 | ASSSVPANEKLF
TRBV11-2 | ASSFNLDRSPQF
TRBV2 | ASRGQALPNTEAF
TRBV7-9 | ASSLRDGRLMNTEAF
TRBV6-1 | ASSVLGDSNQPQH
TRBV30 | AWSYSSYNSPLH
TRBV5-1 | ASSLTGDAETQY
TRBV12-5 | ASGLNRYEQY
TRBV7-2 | ASSASVVGNQPQH
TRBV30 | AWSHGYSPYNEQF
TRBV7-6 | ASSLTSLYEQY
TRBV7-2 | ASSSALAKDQYEQY
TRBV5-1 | ASSLWGGTNEKLF
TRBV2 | ASNRESSQPQH
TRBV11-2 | ASSSGVDEKLF
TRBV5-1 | ASSRTGSGANVLT
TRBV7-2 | ASSPRLAGGFYNEQF
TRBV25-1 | ASSPPRGLGYT
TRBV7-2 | ASSPGRGAYEQY
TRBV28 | ASSGASWVAEAF
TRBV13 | ASSLYGGNNEQF
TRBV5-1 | ASSTQGAPGEQY
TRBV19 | AIPSGCETQY
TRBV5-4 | ASSLSFGLDKNIQY
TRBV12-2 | ASRLVAPYTEAF
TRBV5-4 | ASSFGLRTDTQY